This is a list of T cell receptor beta chains from one sample in a study of shared clonotypes between healthy human individuals. Profiling relied on immunoSEQ multiplex PCR, and the TCRdb table lists in-frame clones only, not all of them. In the table there are roughly 720,000 clones, roughly 91% of which are singletons. Sequenced sample: memory CD8+ T cells from PBMCs. The receptors were gathered from a young man in good health. Some clones in this sample may be carry-over from other donors' samples. Each CDR3 is given with its conserved first and last residue. Fields, in order: J gene, V gene, D gene, clone size, CDR3 protein, CDR3 DNA. The D gene is left open where the match is weak. Size values are once, few and many counts, or a class for expanded clones, and some rows have none.

TRBJ1-5,TRBV19,.,.,CASREYRVSNQPQHF,TGTGCCAGTAGGGAATACAGGGTTAGCAATCAGCCCCAGCATTTT
TRBJ2-5,TRBV11-1,.,.,CASSPVGHQYQETQYF,TGTGCCAGCAGCCCCGTAGGACACCAGTACCAAGAGACCCAGTACTTC
TRBJ2-3,TRBV4-2,.,.,CASSLGVLSTDTQYF,TGTGCCAGCAGCCTCGGGGTCTTATCCACAGATACGCAGTATTTT
TRBJ1-3,TRBV7-2,.,.,CASSTYSGEGSGNTIYF,TGTGCCAGCAGCACTTATTCAGGGGAAGGATCTGGAAACACCATATATTTT
TRBJ2-5,TRBV28,.,.,CASSFIVGLGFWETQYF,TGTGCCAGCAGTTTTATAGTTGGGTTGGGGTTTTGGGAGACCCAGTACTTC
TRBJ2-7,TRBV7-7,TRBD1,.,CASSLGPGTGDEQYF,TGTGCCAGCAGCTTAGGCCCCGGGACAGGGGACGAGCAGTACTTC
TRBJ2-1,TRBV19,.,.,CASSRLGWGEQFF,TGTGCCAGTAGTCGGTTGGGTTGGGGTGAGCAGTTCTTC
TRBJ2-2,TRBV10-3,.,.,CAISGGRTPNTGELFF,TGTGCCATCAGTGGGGGGCGGACTCCAAACACCGGGGAGCTGTTTTTT
TRBJ2-1,TRBV6-4,.,few,CASSDTSYNEQFF,TGTGCCAGCAGTGACACTAGCTACAATGAGCAGTTCTTC
TRBJ1-5,TRBV2,.,.,CASSARLDQPQHF,TGTGCCAGCAGTGCGCGTCTGGATCAGCCCCAGCATTTT
TRBJ2-3,TRBV6-1,.,.,CASPTGRPDTQYF,TGTGCCAGCCCGACAGGGAGGCCAGATACGCAGTATTTT
TRBJ2-4,TRBV28,.,.,CASRLPAKNIQYF,TGTGCCAGCAGGCTTCCAGCCAAAAACATTCAGTACTTC
TRBJ2-5,TRBV7-9,.,.,CASSRVGERETQYF,TGTGCCAGCAGCCGCGTGGGGGAGCGAGAGACCCAGTACTTC
TRBJ1-1,TRBV29-1,TRBD1,.,CSVGTGGPNTEAFF,TGCAGCGTTGGGACAGGGGGCCCGAACACTGAAGCTTTCTTT
TRBJ2-7,TRBV14,.,.,CASSPGALRYEQYF,TGTGCCAGCAGCCCCGGGGCTCTTCGCTACGAGCAGTACTTC
TRBJ2-2,TRBV11-2,TRBD2,.,CASSLGLAESTGELFF,TGTGCCAGCAGCTTAGGACTAGCAGAAAGCACCGGGGAGCTGTTTTTT
TRBJ2-3,TRBV19,.,.,CASSASAPYTDTQYF,TGTGCCAGTAGTGCTAGCGCCCCTTACACAGATACGCAGTATTTT
TRBJ1-5,TRBV27,.,once,CASSLSSYSNQPQHF,TGTGCCAGCAGTTTAAGTAGCTATAGCAATCAGCCCCAGCATTTT
TRBJ2-5,TRBV9,.,.,CASSEGGYQETQYF,TGTGCCAGCAGCGAGGGCGGGTACCAAGAGACCCAGTACTTC
TRBJ2-7,TRBV29-1,.,.,CSAVGDEQYF,TGCAGCGCCGTAGGGGATGAGCAGTACTTC
TRBJ2-1,TRBV27,.,.,CASSWGTEQFF,TGTGCCAGCAGTTGGGGGACTGAGCAGTTCTTC
TRBJ1-6,TRBV11-2,.,.,CASSPSGEWTLHF,TGTGCCAGCAGCCCCTCGGGAGAGTGGACCCTCCACTTT
TRBJ1-2,TRBV7-2,.,.,CASSSVWGSNYGYTF,TGTGCCAGCAGCTCCGTCTGGGGCAGCAACTATGGCTACACCTTC
TRBJ2-3,TRBV5-6,.,.,CASSWSGADTQYF,TGTGCCAGCAGTTGGTCGGGGGCGGATACGCAGTATTTT
TRBJ1-5,TRBV6-1,.,once,CASTPHRVQPQHF,TGTGCCAGTACCCCGCACAGGGTACAGCCCCAGCATTTT
TRBJ1-3,TRBV7-9,.,.,CASSLDGRTIYF,TGTGCCAGCAGCTTAGACGGGCGCACCATATATTTT
TRBJ1-5,TRBV5-1,.,.,CASSPTSNQPQHF,TGCGCCAGCAGCCCCACTTCAAATCAGCCCCAGCATTTT
TRBJ2-3,TRBV9,.,.,CASSLPDRGTSTDTQYF,TGTGCCAGCAGCTTACCGGACCGGGGGACTAGCACAGATACGCAGTATTTT
TRBJ2-7,TRBV6-1,.,.,CASKEVGPMYEQYF,TGTGCCAGCAAAGAAGTAGGACCCATGTACGAGCAGTACTTC
TRBJ2-7,TRBV29-1,.,.,CSALGGDTYEQYF,TGCAGCGCCCTCGGGGGAGACACCTACGAGCAGTACTTC
TRBJ1-1,TRBV5-1,.,.,CASSLLVPKSGTEAFF,TGCGCCAGCAGCTTGTTGGTTCCGAAGTCGGGCACTGAAGCTTTCTTT
TRBJ2-3,TRBV15,.,.,CATSRWGRQTTDTQYF,TGTGCCACCAGCCGATGGGGGAGACAGACCACAGATACGCAGTATTTT
TRBJ1-1,TRBV27,TRBD1,.,CASGQGVAEAFF,TGTGCCAGTGGACAGGGGGTCGCTGAAGCTTTCTTT
TRBJ2-1,TRBV28,TRBD2,.,CASSFSGTVGEQFF,TGTGCCAGCAGTTTTAGCGGGACCGTCGGTGAGCAGTTCTTC
TRBJ2-7,TRBV4-1,TRBD2,.,CASSQSLAATYEQYF,TGCGCCAGCAGCCAATCGCTAGCGGCCACCTACGAGCAGTACTTC